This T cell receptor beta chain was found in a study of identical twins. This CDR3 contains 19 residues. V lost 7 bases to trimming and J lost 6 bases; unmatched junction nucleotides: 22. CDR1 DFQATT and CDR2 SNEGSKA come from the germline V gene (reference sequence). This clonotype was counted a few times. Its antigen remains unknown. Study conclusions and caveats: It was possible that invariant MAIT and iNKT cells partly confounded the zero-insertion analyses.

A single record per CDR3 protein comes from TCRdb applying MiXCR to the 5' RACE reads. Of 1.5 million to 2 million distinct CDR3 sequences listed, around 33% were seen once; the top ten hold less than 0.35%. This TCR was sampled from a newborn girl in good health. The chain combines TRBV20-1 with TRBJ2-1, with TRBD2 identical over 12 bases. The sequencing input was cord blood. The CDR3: CSEADYLAGGPIHPNEQFF. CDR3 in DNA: TGCAGTGAGGCCGATTATCTAGCGGGAGGGCCTATCCATCCCAATGAGCAGTTCTTC.